This T cell receptor beta chain is from a study of monozygotic twins with inflammatory bowel disease. This CDR3 spans 14 amino acids. The germline V gene has CDR1 LNHNV and CDR2 YYDKDF (reference sequence). TCRdb reprocessed the 5' RACE reads, with one entry per CDR3 protein and no DNA. This sample lists some 200,000 distinct CDR3 sequences; its ten largest clones have under 8.5%. The chain employs TRBV15 and TRBJ2-7; TCRdb selects TRBD1, and the lack of DNA leaves this call unchecked. The sequence was collected from a human donor with ulcerative colitis or Crohn's disease, or a healthy co-twin of an affected twin (not recorded which). Sequenced material: blood. The CDR3 loop is CATSRGGSSYEQYF. Using reference TRBV15 and TRBJ2-7 for the parts outside the CDR3, the full variable domain is DAMVIQNPRYQVTQFGKPVTLSCSQTLNHNVMYWYQQKSSQAPKLLFHYYDKDFNNEADTPDNFQSRRPNTSFCFLDIRSPGLGDTAMYLCATSRGGSSYEQYFGPGTRLTVT.